This T cell receptor beta chain stems from a study of blood T cell repertoires in COVID-19. Looking at the study overall: From the United States, Italy and Spain came samples of acute and convalescent COVID-19.

Assay used: immunoSEQ multiplex PCR; TCRdb lists only in-frame clones, some missing. Found here are 250,000 or so clones, about 87% of them singletons; the top ten hold 0.87%. This CDR3 contains 12 residues. Trimming took 3 bases from V and 7 from J, leaving 9 bases between them. Participant-given clinical history determined each cohort assignment. A COVID-19 case was met by exposed participants within 2 weeks before study entry. Input material: PBMCs or T cells enriched from blood (not recorded which). The chain carries TRBV23-1 and TRBJ2-5; the D gene is possibly TRBD1 (6 bases). TRBV23-1 counts as an open reading frame of uncertain function. The TCR originated in a man in his forties or fifties who had been exposed to COVID-19. The CDR3 is CASSHTDRTQYF. The CDR3 coding sequence is TGCGCCAGCAGTCATACGGACAGGACCCAGTACTTC.